This record covers a single T cell receptor beta chain. The antigen is unknown. This entry comes from a study of T cell responses to AZD1222 COVID-19 vaccine. Study as a whole: Researchers grouped second doses given at about 4 or about 12 weeks into one pool.

CDR1 is LGHNA, CDR2 YNFKEQ, per germline. Trimming cost V 0 bases and J 4 bases, with 14 bases left between them. The CDR3 has 16 amino acids. The repertoire was sequenced with immunoSEQ multiplex PCR; TCRdb's copy has only in-frame clones and lacks some. Of 70,000 to 90,000 clones in the sample, around 73% are singletons; the top ten hold around 21%. Study conclusions and caveats: Of the AZD1222 recipients, only 5 or 6 were seropositive at baseline. Mostly white British, mostly female donors; authors suggested clonal diversity may be underestimated.

This sample comprised peripheral blood, obtained on day 0 of AZD1222 vaccination. V usage is TRBV4-2 and J usage is TRBJ2-3; D may be TRBD2 (5 bases). The receptor comes from an adult in good health. The DNA for the CDR3 is TGTGCCAGCAGCCAAGAAAACCCTAGCTACTCAGATACGCAGTATTTT. Amino acids: CASSQENPSYSDTQYF.